The rows below give T cell receptor beta chains drawn from one sample of a study of PD-1 blockade in classical Hodgkin lymphoma. Generated by immunoSEQ multiplex PCR, the TCRdb table keeps only in-frame clones and is missing some. The sample contains 10,000 or so clones, about 80% of which appear only once. The specimen comprised peripheral blood mononuclear cells (PBMCs), sampled before the second cycle of nivolumab. All receptors derive from a human donor with classical Hodgkin lymphoma. CDR3s include the opening cysteine and the closing phenylalanine or tryptophan. D genes are given only for firm matches. Rows give clone size only sometimes, using once, few, many, or a class for an expanded clone.

j_call,v_call,d_call,clone_size,cdr3_aa,cdr3_nt
TRBJ1-1,TRBV5-4,.,.,CASSLSTEAFF,TGTGCCAGCAGCTTGTCCACTGAAGCTTTCTTT
TRBJ2-6,TRBV7-6,TRBD1,once,CASRQGSSGANVLTF,TGTGCCAGCAGACAGGGGTCCTCTGGGGCCAACGTCCTGACTTTC
TRBJ2-5,TRBV2,TRBD2,.,CASSEVAGGTQETQYF,TGTGCCAGCAGTGAAGTGGCGGGAGGCACCCAAGAGACCCAGTACTTC
TRBJ2-1,TRBV10-3,.,.,CAIMAAGSSGNEQFF,TGTGCCATCATGGCAGCAGGGTCTTCGGGAAATGAGCAGTTCTTC
TRBJ2-7,TRBV7-2,.,.,CASSFRGYEQYF,TGTGCCAGCAGCTTCAGGGGCTACGAGCAGTACTTC
TRBJ1-4,TRBV30,TRBD1,.,CAWSEWTGINEKLFF,TGTGCCTGGAGCGAATGGACAGGGATTAATGAAAAACTGTTTTTT
TRBJ2-7,TRBV7-6,.,.,CASSPMDSYEQYF,TGTGCCAGCAGCCCTATGGACAGCTACGAGCAGTACTTC
TRBJ2-1,TRBV10-3,TRBD1,.,CAISSDRGRDNEQFF,TGTGCCATCAGTTCGGACAGGGGGCGCGACAATGAGCAGTTCTTC
TRBJ1-2,TRBV4-1,TRBD1,.,CASKIQGARNYGYTF,TGCGCCAGCAAGATACAGGGGGCGCGGAACTATGGCTACACCTTC
TRBJ2-2,TRBV5-6,.,.,CASSPYYPEAGELFF,TGTGCCAGCAGCCCTTATTACCCCGAGGCAGGGGAGCTGTTTTTT
TRBJ1-1,TRBV7-9,.,.,CASSKYGDTEAFF,TGTGCCAGCAGTAAATACGGCGACACTGAAGCTTTCTTT
TRBJ2-3,TRBV11-2,TRBD2,.,CASSLGRVPDTQYF,TGTGCCAGCAGCCTGGGGAGGGTCCCAGATACGCAGTATTTT
TRBJ1-5,TRBV27,.,.,CASSLRTVGNQPQHF,TGTGCCAGCAGTCTAAGGACAGTAGGAAATCAGCCCCAGCATTTT
TRBJ2-2,TRBV6-5,.,.,CASSYEPPKGTGELFF,TGTGCCAGCAGTTACGAGCCGCCTAAGGGCACCGGGGAGCTGTTTTTT
TRBJ1-2,TRBV14,.,.,CASSQGFLNWVNYGYTF,TGTGCCAGCAGCCAAGGATTCCTTAATTGGGTCAACTATGGCTACACCTTC
TRBJ2-7,TRBV7-2,.,.,CASSLISGNSYEQYF,TGTGCCAGCAGCTTAATTAGCGGAAACTCCTACGAGCAGTACTTC
TRBJ1-4,TRBV7-8,.,once,CASSPREANGEKLFF,TGTGCCAGCAGCCCCAGGGAAGCTAATGGTGAAAAACTGTTTTTT